This T cell receptor beta chain was obtained from a study of blood T cell repertoires in COVID-19. Study-wide context: COVID-19 samples, acute and convalescent, were from the United States, Italy and Spain.

Produced via immunoSEQ multiplex PCR; TCRdb's table is partial and in-frame only. The table lists roughly 200,000 clones, around nine tenths of them singletons, with about 6.3% in the top ten. CDR1 and CDR2 from the germline V gene are SGHVS and FQNEAQ. V was cut by 5 bases and J by 0 bases, with 14 bases left in between. The CDR3 is 16 amino acids. The chain is built from TRBV7-8 and TRBJ1-5, with D possibly being TRBD1 (5 bases). The sequence came from a man aged 40-49 years with active or convalescent COVID-19. Sequencing input: peripheral blood. CDR3 DNA: TGTGCCAGCAGCCCGGTTACGGGGGTTAGCAATCAGCCCCAGCATTTT. It is translated as CASSPVTGVSNQPQHF.